Included here is one T cell receptor beta chain sequence, with context. J was trimmed by 1 base and V by 3 bases; bases with no gene match: 3. Germline V lookup: CDR1 SGDLS, CDR2 YYNGEE. This CDR3 contains 14 residues. Profiling relied on immunoSEQ multiplex PCR, and the TCRdb table lists in-frame clones only, not all of them. The sample has 56,000 or so clones, just under 90% seen once. This specimen comes from a study of blood T cell repertoires in COVID-19. Study background: Sources were T cells, B-cell-depleted T cells, or PBMCs; the material itself was cDNA or gDNA.

This TCR was sampled from a man aged 50 to 60 with acute or convalescent COVID-19. The chain carries TRBV9 and TRBJ1-1, with TRBD1 matching over 7 bases. Source material: peripheral blood. The chain's CDR3 is CASSATGRNTEAFF. As DNA, the CDR3 is TGTGCCAGCAGCGCGACAGGGCGGAACACTGAAGCTTTCTTT.